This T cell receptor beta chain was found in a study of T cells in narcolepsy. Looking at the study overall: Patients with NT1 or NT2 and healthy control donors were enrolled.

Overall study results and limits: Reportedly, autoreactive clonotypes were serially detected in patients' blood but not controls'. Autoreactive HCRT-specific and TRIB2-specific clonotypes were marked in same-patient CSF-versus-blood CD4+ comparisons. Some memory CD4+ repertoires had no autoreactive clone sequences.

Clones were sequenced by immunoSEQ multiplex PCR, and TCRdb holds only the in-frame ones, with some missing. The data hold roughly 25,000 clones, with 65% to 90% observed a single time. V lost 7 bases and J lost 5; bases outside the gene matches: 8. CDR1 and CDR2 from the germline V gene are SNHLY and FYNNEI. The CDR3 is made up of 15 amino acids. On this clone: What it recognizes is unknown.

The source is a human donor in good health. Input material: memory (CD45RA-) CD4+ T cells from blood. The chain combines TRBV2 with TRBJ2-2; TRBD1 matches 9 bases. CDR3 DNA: TGTGCCAGCATGCCGGACAGGGGTGGGACCGGGGAGCTGTTTTTT. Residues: CASMPDRGGTGELFF.